The sequence of this T cell receptor beta chain was determined in a study of human T cells and chemical hapten exposure. Background on the study: In the roughly 23-week study, patients were dosed weekly with diphenylcyclopropenone on the scalp throughout. 0.01% DPC was applied to the upper back in patch tests, which were read at 6 days. The study, taken as a whole, reports: Expanded TCRs produced significantly more large CDR3 similarity clusters than controls did.

TCRdb used MiXCR to reprocess the RACE reads, holding one entry per CDR3 protein. The sample records 350,000 to 450,000 distinct CDR3 sequences, 5.1% being singletons. Stated time point: pre-sensitization, week 0. Stated treatment: therapeutic diphenylcyclopropenone sensitization with weekly scalp DPC. This clonotype was detected many times. Its antigen is currently unknown. The CDR3 covers 14 residues. Germline V lookup: CDR1 MNHEY, CDR2 SMNVEV (reference sequence). Trimming cost V 3 bases and J 3 bases; bases outside gene matches: 3. This sequence originates from a woman aged 50 to 60 with alopecia areata. Some clones in this sample may be carry-over from other donors' samples. The source material was whole blood, sampled in connection with sensitization to the hapten diphenylcyclopropenone (DPC). This chain joins TRBV27 and TRBJ2-3; 7 positions match TRBD1. The CDR3 loop reads CASSFGRGTDTQYF. For the CDR3, the DNA is TGTGCCAGCAGTTTCGGCAGGGGGACAGATACGCAGTATTTT.